This entry is about one T cell receptor beta chain. This clone came up once. This receptor's antigen is unknown. There are no base qualities to consult, and no much larger clone falls within one base. This sample was taken from a study of cytotoxic CD8 clonotypes in ibrutinib-treated CLL (dated by TCRdb to the early 2020s). Some background on the complete study: The cohort was composed of 11 relapsed/refractory and approximately 14 treatment-naive patients; IGHV unmutated status was identified in roughly 18 patients. On average, each sample had 255,043 productive templates and more than 75,000 productive rearrangements. Cryopreserved peripheral blood mononuclear cells were obtained before treatment, at response, and at either sustained remission or disease progression. Longitudinal samples were obtainable from about 30% of the 86 participants in the trial. Partial responses were observed in about 24 patients and complete responses in 2; after a median follow-up of around 68 months, remission was maintained in around 14 patients and progression was observed in approximately 12. The response samples were drawn at a median of 12 months into treatment, with a range of about 6 to 40 months.

V sheds 5 bases and J sheds 2 bases, leaving 12 bases between their ends. From a lookup of the germline V gene, CDR1 and CDR2 are SGHAT and FQNNGV. Measured from the cysteine to the phenylalanine, the CDR3 is 14 residues long. Kept here is only the CDR3 DNA, which spans 42 bases and is read in frame from base 1. The investigation overall reported the following: Baseline clonality exceeded that of age-matched healthy donors and correlated strongly with circulating CD8+ T-cell counts. Public clonotypes were found to be uncommon and were observed to contract or remain stable during treatment; the increase in clonality was shown to reflect expansion of private clonotypes at ibrutinib response. An increase in clonality was observed at ibrutinib response, with clonality remaining stable during sustained remission and falling back toward baseline at progression. Sampling times were not matched between patients in sustained remission and patients whose disease was progressing, and lymph node repertoires were not examined.

Each clonotype received, on average, around 10x coverage in deep resolution sequencing performed on a MiSeq, where the target depth lay between 1 in 1 million and 1 in 200,000 T cells. TCR beta libraries were generated with the immunoSEQ hsTCRB Kit. For the original study's pipeline: The data were analyzed with ImmunoSEQ Analyzer and ImmunoSEQ Data Assistant, and V, D and J gene assignments followed IMGT definitions. Clonality, which ranges from 0 to 1, was calculated by subtracting the normalized Shannon entropy of productive rearrangement frequencies from one. Public clonotype analysis was restricted to overrepresented clonotypes comprising at least 0.05% of each patient's repertoire. Fewer than 15 age-matched healthy donor repertoires from immuneACCESS served as clonality controls. Sourced from immuneACCESS, this table was stored by TCRdb with only in-frame sequences that have V and J called. A share of the clones is absent; for the studies checked, an unresolved V gene accounts for under half, and the remainder has no known explanation. The V and J calls and clone size are taken from that table; D and trimming were inferred from the DNA. In this sample the table shows 300,000 to 350,000 clones, around four fifths of which occur a single time. The ten largest clonotypes hold under 8.5% of the sample.

For TCR beta library preparation, about 2 micrograms of genomic DNA were isolated from cryopreserved PBMCs. High-throughput TCR beta sequencing was performed on longitudinal blood samples from CLL patients receiving ibrutinib monotherapy. The patients took part in an open-label, single-center phase 2 trial of ibrutinib monotherapy. The chain joins TRBV11-2 to TRBJ1-1; a confident D gene designation cannot be given. Here the sequenced sample was PBMCs, taken before ibrutinib treatment. This receptor was identified in a human donor with chronic lymphocytic leukemia. The nucleotides are TGTGCCAGCAGCCTTCAGCCCCAAAACACTGAAGCTTTCTTT. This yields the protein CASSLQPQNTEAFF.